This passage covers 31 T cell receptor beta chains from one sample sequenced in a study of T cell repertoires in cytomegalovirus infection. TCRdb called the reads again in MiXCR, with one record for every CDR3 protein. The sample includes more than 200,000 distinct CDR3 sequences, roughly 10% of them seen just once. The sequenced sample was PBMCs. These receptors were taken from a human donor in good health (CMV status not recorded). Some clones in this sample may be carry-over from other donors' samples.

At least ten counts were recorded for this clonotype. The V gene is TRBV7-9, the J gene TRBJ2-1; 11 nucleotides agree with TRBD1. The CDR3 loop spans 16 amino acids. The V gene's germline CDR1 is SEHNR and CDR2 FQNEAQ (reference sequence). V was clipped by 4 bases and J by 7 bases; unmatched bases: 9. CDR3 sequence reads: CASSSLTGTGGNEQFF. As DNA, the CDR3 is TGTGCCAGCAGCTCGTTAACCGGGACAGGGGGGAATGAGCAGTTCTTC.

There are a few counts of this clonotype. The V gene is TRBV5-6, the J gene TRBJ1-2; possibly TRBD1 for D (6 bases). Trimming removed 1 base at V and 4 bases at J, with 11 bases between. Germline values: CDR1 SGHDT, CDR2 YYEEEE. The CDR3 is 14 amino acids. The CDR3 loop is CASSLPGGGYGYTF. The CDR3 DNA follows: TGTGCCAGCAGCTTGCCCGGGGGCGGCTATGGCTACACCTTC.

This clonotype was seen ten or more times. The CDR3 region is CASSFGSGRSKGRNTEAFF. Written as DNA, the CDR3 is TGTGCCAGCAGCTTTGGGTCAGGGCGCTCGAAGGGCCGGAACACTGAAGCTTTCTTT. The gene calls are TRBV7-2 and TRBJ1-1, with D possibly being TRBD1 (5 bases). Per germline, CDR1 SGHTA and CDR2 FQGNSA. The germline V and J ends were trimmed by 3 bases and 1 base, with 24 bases remaining between them. This CDR3 has 19 amino acids.

The table lists this clonotype with many counts. J is TRBJ2-7 and V is TRBV7-6, with 8 nucleotides matching TRBD2. CDR3 size: 13 residues. CDR1 is SGHVS, CDR2 FNYEAQ, per germline. V was clipped by 4 bases and J by 4 bases; unmatched bases: 3. The CDR3, as DNA: TGTGCCAGCAGCTCAGGACTAGCATACGAGCAGTACTTC. This codes for CASSSGLAYEQYF.

This clonotype was detected many times. J is TRBJ2-1 and V is TRBV11-2; a possible D gene is TRBD2 (6 bases). CDR1 and CDR2 from the germline V gene are SGHAT and FQNNGV. Trimming pared 5 bases from V and 10 bases from J, leaving 18 bases between. The CDR3 sequence is 14 residues long. This CDR3 reads CASSPPSVAGEQFF. CDR3 DNA: TGTGCCAGCAGCCCCCCCAGCGTGGCGGGAGAGCAGTTCTTC. The full variable domain, its missing parts supplied by reference TRBV11-2 and TRBJ2-1, is EAGVAQSPRYKIIEKRQSVAFWCNPISGHATLYWYQQILGQGPKLLIQFQNNGVVDDSQLPKDRFSAERLKGVDSTLKIQPAKLEDSAVYLCASSPPSVAGEQFFGPGTRLTVL.

The sample holds many counts of this clonotype. The chain links TRBV7-8 to TRBJ1-3; TRBD1 agrees at 7 bases. CDR3 length: 17 amino acids. With 3 bases clipped from V and 0 bases from J, the junction kept 8 bases outside the gene matches. The V gene's germline CDR1 is SGHVS and CDR2 FQNEAQ. The DNA for the CDR3 is TGTGCCAGCAGCTTGGGGACAGCCGGTATCTCTGGAAACACCATATATTTT. It is translated as CASSLGTAGISGNTIYF. Variable domain in full (rest from reference TRBV7-8 and TRBJ1-3): GAGVSQSPRYKVAKRGQDVALRCDPISGHVSLFWYQQALGQGPEFLTYFQNEAQLDKSGLPSDRFFAERPEGSVSTLKIQRTQQEDSAVYLCASSLGTAGISGNTIYFGEGSWLTVV.

This clonotype was recorded at least ten times. V is TRBV7-2 and J is TRBJ1-6, with 8 positions matching TRBD1. V lost 5 bases, J lost 12 bases, and 6 bases stayed unmatched. Germline assignment: CDR1 SGHTA and CDR2 FQGNSA. CDR3 size: 13 residues. CDR3 DNA sequence: TGTGCCAGCAGCCCGACAGGGGATCGACCCCTCCACTTT. This sequence encodes CASSPTGDRPLHF.

This chain connects TRBV7-2 to TRBJ2-1, with D unclear. Between the trimmed V and J ends, which lost 8 bases and 5 bases, there was a span of 7 bases. The CDR3 has 11 amino acids. CDR1 and CDR2 from the germline V gene are SGHTA and FQGNSA. The CDR3 loop is CASHGNNEQFF. CDR3 nucleotide sequence: TGTGCCAGCCACGGAAACAATGAGCAGTTCTTC.

This clonotype was detected many times. The chain uses TRBV29-1 and TRBJ2-5, with 15 bases fitting TRBD2. J lost 4 bases, V lost 6 bases, and 9 bases had no gene match. The V gene's germline CDR1 is SQVTM and CDR2 ANQGSEA. The CDR3 is made up of 16 amino acids. CDR3 residues: CSVAGLAGGPGETQYF. As DNA, the CDR3 is TGCAGCGTCGCAGGACTAGCGGGAGGGCCCGGAGAGACCCAGTACTTC.

The table lists this clonotype with a few counts. The gene calls are TRBV18 and TRBJ2-5; D is uncertain. Trimming pared 0 bases from V and 5 bases from J, leaving 10 bases between. The V gene's germline CDR1 is KGHSH and CDR2 LQKENI. The CDR3 runs 14 residues. The CDR3 region is CASSPPFLAETQYF. DNA of the CDR3: TGTGCCAGCTCACCACCGTTTCTCGCGGAGACCCAGTACTTC.

The table lists this clonotype with many counts. This chain joins TRBV11-3 and TRBJ1-1; 9 bases match TRBD1. The CDR3 is 18 residues long. The V segment lost 1 base and the J segment 5 bases; nucleotides outside the gene matches: 14. Germline-derived CDR1 and CDR2 are SGHNT and YENEEA. CDR3 coding DNA: TGTGCCAGCAGCTTAGGTGTGGGACAGGGAGTTGGCGGGACTGAAGCTTTCTTT. Its protein product is CASSLGVGQGVGGTEAFF.

The chain employs TRBV11-2 and TRBJ2-2; no definite D call. V shed 5 bases and J shed 0 bases, with 10 bases lying between them. The CDR3 covers 15 residues. Germline V gene data show CDR1 as SGHAT and CDR2 as FQNNGV. As DNA, the CDR3 is TGTGCCAGCAGCCGTCTTGGTCCGAACACCGGGGAGCTGTTTTTT. It specifies CASSRLGPNTGELFF.

This clonotype was recorded at least ten times. This chain uses TRBV7-2 with TRBJ2-2; 12 positions agree with TRBD2. This CDR3 is built from 16 residues. Germline V gene data show CDR1 as SGHTA and CDR2 as FQGNSA. The ends lost 0 bases at V and 10 bases at J; junction bases unmatched: 6. This CDR3 is CASSLAMTSGSVELFF. The CDR3 DNA reads as TGTGCCAGCAGCTTAGCGATGACTAGCGGGAGTGTGGAGCTGTTTTTT. Based on the CDR3 plus reference TRBV7-2 and TRBJ2-2, the full variable domain is GAGVSQSPSNKVTEKGKDVELRCDPISGHTALYWYRQSLGQGLEFLIYFQGNSAPDKSGLPSDRFSAERTGGSVSTLTIQRTQQEDSAVYLCASSLAMTSGSVELFFGEGSRLTVL.

This clonotype occurred many times. The V and J genes are TRBV7-2 and TRBJ2-1; the D is unclear. Germline CDR1 SGHTA, CDR2 FQGNSA. The CDR3 length is 13 residues. Trimming pared 3 bases from V and 5 bases from J, leaving 8 bases between. For the CDR3, the DNA is TGTGCCAGCAGCTTGAACAGAGACAATGAGCAGTTCTTC. This gives the protein CASSLNRDNEQFF.

This clonotype was recorded at least ten times. The chain carries TRBV7-2 and TRBJ2-7; 9 nucleotides align to TRBD1. V dropped 1 base and J dropped 4; count of bases not matched to a gene: 11. Germline V gives CDR1 SGHTA, CDR2 FQGNSA. The CDR3 runs to 17 residues. This CDR3 reads CASSLVGGDRAFYEQYF. CDR3 sequence (DNA): TGTGCCAGCAGCTTAGTTGGTGGGGACAGGGCCTTTTACGAGCAGTACTTC.

In its sample, this clonotype was seen many times. The J gene is TRBJ2-1, the V gene TRBV30; TRBD2 matches 7 bases. CDR3 length: 16 residues. The germline gives CDR1 GTSNPN, CDR2 SVGIG (reference sequence). V lost 0 bases, J lost 3 bases, and 8 bases stayed unmatched. The CDR3 sequence: CAWSVRRAGYYNEQFF. For the CDR3, the DNA is TGTGCCTGGAGTGTACGGCGAGCGGGGTACTACAATGAGCAGTTCTTC.

The CDR3 region is CASSLERTVNLETQYF. The DNA of the CDR3 is TGTGCCAGCAGCTTAGAAAGGACTGTGAATTTAGAGACCCAGTACTTC. The chain links TRBV7-2 to TRBJ2-5; weak D call: TRBD2 (5 bases). CDR3 length equals 16 residues. Germline V gene data show CDR1 as SGHTA and CDR2 as FQGNSA. Trimming took off 1 base at V and 4 bases at J, with 16 bases between the two ends.

This clonotype has ten or more counts. J is TRBJ1-4 and V is TRBV7-8; possibly TRBD1 for D (5 bases). V was cut by 2 bases and J by 5 bases, with 9 bases left in between. The CDR3 length is 14 residues. Germline V CDR1 and CDR2: SGHVS, FQNEAQ. CDR3 sequence: CASSLYQGNEKLFF. CDR3 coding DNA: TGTGCCAGCAGCTTATACCAGGGAAATGAAAAACTGTTTTTT.

This clonotype was detected only a few times. The chain carries TRBV4-1 and TRBJ1-1; D unclear. Germline CDR1 reads MGHRA; CDR2 reads YSYEKL. V was trimmed by 0 bases and J by 4 bases, leaving 9 bases between them. CDR3 size: 14 residues. CDR3 sequence reads: CASSQEGWGTEAFF. In DNA form, the CDR3 reads TGCGCCAGCAGCCAAGAGGGTTGGGGCACTGAAGCTTTCTTT.

This clonotype was counted at least ten times. The chain uses TRBV6-2 or TRBV6-3 and TRBJ2-2; 11 nucleotides match TRBD2. With V trimmed by 6 bases and J by 5 bases, 8 bases remained unmatched. The CDR3 totals 16 residues. Germline V gene sequence: CDR1 MNHEY, CDR2 SVGEGT. The CDR3 region has the DNA TGTGCCAGCAGAAGAACTAGCGGGAGTCTAACCGGGGAGCTGTTTTTT. The encoded protein is CASRRTSGSLTGELFF.

The CDR3 loop is CASSTRAGSQETQYF. The CDR3 coding sequence is TGTGCCAGCAGTACCAGGGCGGGGAGTCAAGAGACCCAGTACTTC. The chain uses TRBV6-1 and TRBJ2-5; D might be TRBD2 (6 bases). CDR3 length: 15 amino acids. V was cut by 5 bases and J by 2 bases, with 15 bases left in between. Germline lookup yields CDR1 MNHNS and CDR2 SASEGT.

A word on this clonotype: This may be a read error, as it is one base from a much larger clone. The genes are TRBV7-9 and TRBJ2-1; D gene ambiguous. CDR3 length: 11 amino acids. CDR1 is SEHNR, CDR2 FQNEAQ, per germline (reference sequence). Trimming cost V 5 bases and J 5 bases, with 4 bases left between them. The CDR3 reads CASSINNEQFF. The CDR3 DNA reads as TGTGCCAGCAGCATCAACAATGAGCAGTTCTTC. The full variable domain, completed using reference TRBV7-9 and TRBJ2-1, is DTGVSQNPRHKITKRGQNVTFRCDPISEHNRLYWYRQTLGQGPEFLTYFQNEAQLEKSRLLSDRFSAERPKGSFSTLEIQRTEQGDSAMYLCASSINNEQFFGPGTRLTVL.

This rearrangement joins TRBV6-2 or TRBV6-3 to TRBJ1-1; 8 nucleotides align to TRBD1. Germline-derived CDR1 and CDR2 are MNHEY and SVGEGT. The CDR3 contains 14 residues. Germline trimming cut 5 bases from V and 3 bases from J; bases unmatched to any gene: 5. As DNA, the CDR3 is TGTGCCAGCAGTATCACAGGGGGGCACACTGAAGCTTTCTTT. This codes for CASSITGGHTEAFF.

A few counts support this clonotype. The CDR3 DNA follows: TGTGCCTGGAGTGGTCTGGGGCAGCCCCAGCATTTT. Protein: CAWSGLGQPQHF. The chain recombines TRBV30 with TRBJ1-5; D uncertain. CDR1 and CDR2 (germline): GTSNPN, SVGIG (reference sequence). CDR3 length: 12 amino acids. Trimming removed 1 base at V and 7 bases at J, with 8 bases between.

This clonotype was detected ten times or more. V and J are TRBV7-3 and TRBJ2-3; a possible D gene is TRBD2 (7 bases). There are 14 residues in the CDR3. Trimming left V 3 bases short and J 3 bases short, with 10 bases between. Looked up from germline, CDR1 is SGHTA and CDR2 is FQGTGA. CDR3 nucleotide sequence: TGTGCCAGCAGCTTCGGGGGGCCGACAGATACGCAGTATTTT. Amino acids: CASSFGGPTDTQYF.

This clonotype was observed many times. The gene calls are TRBV28 and TRBJ1-2, with 12 nucleotides matching TRBD1. CDR1 is MDHEN, CDR2 SYDVKM, per germline. With 9 bases clipped from V and 8 bases from J, the junction kept 10 bases outside the gene matches. This CDR3 is built from 14 residues. The CDR3 loop is CASIMGQGARGYTF. CDR3 sequence (DNA): TGTGCCAGTATCATGGGACAGGGGGCGCGAGGCTACACCTTC.

This clonotype has just a few counts. The chain has TRBV27 and TRBJ2-3; D not certain. The CDR3 is made up of 15 amino acids. Trimming pared 3 bases from V and 2 bases from J, leaving 12 bases between. Germline V CDR1 and CDR2: MNHEY, SMNVEV (reference sequence). CDR3 sequence reads: CASSFNQRFTDTQYF. The CDR3 nucleotides read TGTGCCAGCAGTTTTAATCAGAGATTCACAGATACGCAGTATTTT.

In its sample, this clonotype was seen many times. The chain combines TRBV7-6 with TRBJ1-1; 8 bases are a match to TRBD1. The V and J ends lost 5 bases and 4 bases, in that order; junction bases with no gene match: 9. Per germline, CDR1 SGHVS and CDR2 FNYEAQ. This CDR3 spans 15 amino acids. CDR3 nucleotide sequence: TGTGCCAGCAGCAAACAGGGGGGGAGTATCACTGAAGCTTTCTTT. This sequence encodes CASSKQGGSITEAFF.

The chain uses TRBV5-1 and TRBJ2-3; possibly TRBD2 for D (5 bases). Germline CDR1 is SGHRS and CDR2 is YFSETQ. The CDR3 has 16 amino acids. V was trimmed by 1 base and J by 0 bases, leaving 12 bases between them. DNA of the CDR3: TGCGCCAGCAGCTTGAGCGGAGCTGCTAGCACAGATACGCAGTATTTT. It translates to CASSLSGAASTDTQYF.

This clonotype was recorded a few times. The chain has TRBV6-6 and TRBJ2-1, with TRBD2 matching 14 bases. The ends lost 4 bases at V and 0 bases at J; junction bases unmatched: 11. The CDR3 consists of 20 residues. Germline CDR1 reads MNHNY; CDR2 reads SVGAGI (reference sequence). The CDR3 spells CASSSPGLAGDPGSYNEQFF. CDR3 coding DNA: TGTGCCAGCAGTTCTCCGGGACTAGCGGGAGATCCGGGCTCCTACAATGAGCAGTTCTTC.

At least ten counts were recorded for this clonotype. The chain uses TRBV12-5 and TRBJ2-7; 7 nucleotides align to TRBD1. V dropped 1 base and J dropped 6; count of bases not matched to a gene: 12. Per the germline V gene, CDR1 is LGHNT and CDR2 is FRNRAP. CDR3 size: 16 residues. The CDR3 DNA follows: TGTGCTAGTGGTTTGGGCCACAGGGGTGAACGAGGCGAGCAGTACTTC. Protein sequence: CASGLGHRGERGEQYF.